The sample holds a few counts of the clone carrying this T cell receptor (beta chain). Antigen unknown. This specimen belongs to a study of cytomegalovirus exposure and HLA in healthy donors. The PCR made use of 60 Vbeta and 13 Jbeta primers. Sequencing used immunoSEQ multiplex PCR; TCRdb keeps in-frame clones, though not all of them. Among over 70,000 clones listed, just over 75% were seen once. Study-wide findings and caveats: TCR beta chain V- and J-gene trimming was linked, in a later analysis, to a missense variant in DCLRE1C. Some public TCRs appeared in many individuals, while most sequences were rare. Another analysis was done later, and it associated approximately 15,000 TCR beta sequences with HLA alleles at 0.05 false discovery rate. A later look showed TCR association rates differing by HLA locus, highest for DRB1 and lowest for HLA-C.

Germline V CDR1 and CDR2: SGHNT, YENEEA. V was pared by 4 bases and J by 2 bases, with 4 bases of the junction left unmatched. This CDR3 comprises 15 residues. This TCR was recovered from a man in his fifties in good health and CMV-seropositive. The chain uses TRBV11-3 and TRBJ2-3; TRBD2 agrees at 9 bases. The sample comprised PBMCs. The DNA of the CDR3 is TGTGCCAGCAGCTCAGCGGGAGGCCACACAGATACGCAGTATTTT. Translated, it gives CASSSAGGHTDTQYF.